The 23 T cell receptor beta chains reported below all come from one sample, sequenced in a study of T-cell memory formation after mild COVID-19. TCRdb recomputed calls from the 5' RACE reads with MiXCR, one row per CDR3 protein. The table shows around 180,000 distinct CDR3 sequences, with 16% occurring only once. The specimen sequenced was PBMCs or a T cell subset sorted from them (not recorded which). These receptors all come from an adult woman who had mild COVID-19 (a few samples of this study predate the infection). Cell type and time point are not known.

This chain uses TRBV12-3 or TRBV12-4 with TRBJ2-3, with 7 bases aligning to TRBD1. J was trimmed by 1 base and V by 4 bases; bases with no gene match: 8. There are 16 residues in the CDR3. As DNA, the CDR3 is TGTGCCAGCAGTTCAAACCGGGACAGTCGCACAGATACGCAGTATTTT. Translating it yields CASSSNRDSRTDTQYF.

This clonotype was detected a few times. In nucleotides, the CDR3 is TGTGCCAGCAGTTACCTGACTTCCAGGGTGGGAACCTACGAGCAGTACTTC. This sequence encodes CASSYLTSRVGTYEQYF. V is TRBV6-2 or TRBV6-3 and J is TRBJ2-7, with D perhaps TRBD1 (5 bases). The germline V and J ends were trimmed by 2 bases and 2 bases, with 19 bases remaining between them. This CDR3 spans 17 amino acids. Germline V lookup: CDR1 MNHEY, CDR2 SVGEGT.

The rearrangement links TRBV15 to TRBJ2-7; D remains ambiguous. The V end was cut by 3 bases, the J end by 6 bases, with 21 bases between. CDR1 is LNHNV and CDR2 is YYDKDF in the germline V gene (reference sequence). The CDR3 is 16 residues long. Written as DNA, the CDR3 is TGTGCCACCAGCAGTCGTCTGGGCCTCTCAGGCTCCGAGCAGTACTTC. It specifies CATSSRLGLSGSEQYF.

The V and J genes are TRBV12-3 or TRBV12-4 and TRBJ2-4, with D perhaps matching TRBD2 (5 bases). The V gene lost 4 bases and the J gene lost 9 bases, with 7 bases spanning the gap. The CDR3 totals 11 residues. CDR3 sequence (DNA): TGTGCCAGCAGTTGGGCGGGCATTCAGTACTTC. It specifies CASSWAGIQYF.

This clonotype was seen more than once but under ten times. This sequence joins TRBV7-4 and TRBJ2-1; D gene uncertain. Trimming stripped 7 bases from V and 8 bases from J, with 15 bases between. This CDR3 contains 13 residues. Germline V gene data show CDR1 as SGHVT and CDR2 as SQSDAQ. The CDR3 protein is CASTGLASDEQFF. DNA of the CDR3: TGTGCCAGCACCGGTTTGGCTTCCGATGAGCAGTTCTTC.

This rearrangement joins TRBV3-1 to TRBJ2-1; TRBD2 agrees at 8 bases. V lost 4 bases, J lost 0 bases, and 2 bases stayed unmatched. The germline V gene has CDR1 LGHDT and CDR2 YNNKEL (reference sequence). This CDR3 region has 15 residues. The chain's CDR3 is CASSLTSVSYNEQFF. Here the CDR3 DNA reads TGTGCCAGCAGCCTGACTAGCGTCTCCTACAATGAGCAGTTCTTC.

This clonotype turned up a few times. CDR3 region: CSARAGSSYNEQFF. The CDR3, as DNA: TGCAGTGCTAGGGCCGGTAGCTCCTACAATGAGCAGTTCTTC. The V and J genes are TRBV20-1 and TRBJ2-1; no clear D. The V end was cut by 3 bases, the J end by 0 bases, with 9 bases between. CDR3 length: 14 residues. Germline V CDR1 and CDR2: DFQATT, SNEGSKA (reference sequence).

Only a few counts were recorded for this clonotype. The V gene is TRBV12-3 or TRBV12-4, the J gene TRBJ2-5, with D perhaps TRBD1 (6 bases). The V and J ends lost 3 bases and 4 bases respectively, with 9 bases between them. The CDR3 is 13 amino acids. CDR3 in amino acids: CASSFRGGETQYF. CDR3 DNA: TGTGCCAGCAGTTTTCGAGGGGGAGAGACCCAGTACTTC.

This clonotype has more than one count but fewer than ten. The V call is TRBV10-3, the J call TRBJ2-7, with D possibly TRBD2 on 5 matching bases. V lost 3 bases and J 1 base, leaving 10 bases between the germline ends. The germline CDR1 and CDR2 sequences are ENHRY and SYGVKD. CDR3 size: 14 residues. The CDR3 loop reads CAISDERISYEQYF. In DNA, the CDR3 is TGTGCCATCAGTGACGAGCGGATATCCTACGAGCAGTACTTC.

The genes are TRBV29-1 and TRBJ1-1; D is perhaps TRBD1 (6 bases). This CDR3 has 13 residues. The V end lost 8 bases, the J end lost 0 bases, and 13 bases lay between the germline ends. From germline, CDR1 is SQVTM and CDR2 ANQGSEA. The CDR3 sequence is CSLRTAMNTEAFF. CDR3 bases: TGCAGCCTCCGGACAGCTATGAACACTGAAGCTTTCTTT.

This clonotype was picked up a small number of times. The rearrangement uses TRBV11-2 and TRBJ2-1, with 8 positions matching TRBD1. CDR3 size: 17 residues. Germline CDR1 and CDR2: SGHAT and FQNNGV. The ends lost 4 bases at V and 3 bases at J; junction bases unmatched: 11. CDR3 region: CASSSGLQGAFYNEQFF. Written as DNA, the CDR3 is TGTGCCAGCAGCTCGGGACTCCAGGGGGCTTTCTACAATGAGCAGTTCTTC.

The sample holds a few counts of this clonotype. CDR3 in amino acids: CASSTTPQDTQYF. The CDR3 nucleotides are TGCGCCAGCAGTACCACCCCCCAAGATACGCAGTATTTT. The chain carries TRBV5-1 and TRBJ2-3; no reliable D call. The CDR3 loop spans 13 amino acids. CDR1 SGHRS and CDR2 YFSETQ come from the germline V gene. V lost 5 bases and J 5 bases, leaving 12 bases between the germline ends.

This clonotype was seen only a few times. The chain joins TRBV6-5 to TRBJ2-5, with D perhaps TRBD2 (6 bases). The CDR3 consists of 14 residues. The V end lost 0 bases, the J end lost 3 bases, and 8 bases lay between the germline ends. In germline, CDR1 is MNHEY, CDR2 SVGAGI. CDR3 amino acids: CASSYSTSKETQYF. CDR3 sequence (DNA): TGTGCCAGCAGTTACTCCACTAGCAAAGAGACCCAGTACTTC.

This clonotype showed up just a few times. The V gene is TRBV6-2 or TRBV6-3, the J gene TRBJ2-1; the match to TRBD2 covers 11 bases. Trimming at V came to 6 bases and at J to 3 bases, leaving 4 bases not matched to a gene. Germline loops: CDR1 MNHEY, CDR2 SVGEGT. CDR3 length equals 15 residues. The CDR3 reads CASRSTSGGYNEQFF. In DNA form, the CDR3 reads TGTGCCAGCAGAAGTACTAGCGGGGGCTACAATGAGCAGTTCTTC.

The table lists this clonotype with many counts. V is TRBV14 and J is TRBJ2-2; D may be TRBD2 (5 bases). In germline, CDR1 is SGHDN, CDR2 FVKESK. The CDR3 loop spans 14 amino acids. With 1 base removed from V and 5 bases from J, the gap between germline ends came to 8 bases. The CDR3: CASSQVRTTGELFF. For the CDR3, the DNA is TGTGCCAGCAGCCAAGTCAGGACTACCGGGGAGCTGTTTTTT.

The V and J genes are TRBV2 and TRBJ1-4, with 7 bases lining up with TRBD1. The CDR3 consists of 13 residues. Germline V gene sequence: CDR1 SNHLY, CDR2 FYNNEI. V shed 8 bases and J 5 bases; nucleotides not matched to a gene: 5. In DNA, the CDR3 is TGTGCCAGCTCAGGGGGAGGCAATGAAAAACTGTTTTTT. It specifies CASSGGGNEKLFF.

The rearrangement links TRBV9 to TRBJ1-3; TRBD1 agrees at 8 bases. The V gene end was trimmed by 4 bases and the J gene end by 2 bases; junction bases not matched to a gene: 8. The CDR3 has 16 amino acids. Looked up from germline, CDR1 is SGDLS and CDR2 is YYNGEE. CDR3 nucleotides: TGTGCCAGCAGCAAAGGGACAGGCCAAGCTGGAAACACCATATATTTT. Residues: CASSKGTGQAGNTIYF.

The rearrangement joins TRBV3-1 to TRBJ2-3; 7 nucleotides match TRBD2. V lost 4 bases to trimming and J lost 1 base; unmatched junction nucleotides: 8. The CDR3 has 16 residues. The germline CDR1 and CDR2 sequences are LGHDT and YNNKEL (reference sequence). The CDR3 sequence is CASSRGASGGTDTQYF. The CDR3 nucleotides read TGTGCCAGCAGCCGAGGAGCAAGCGGGGGCACAGATACGCAGTATTTT.

The genes are TRBV12-3 or TRBV12-4 and TRBJ2-1, with D maybe TRBD2 (6 bases). Trimming shortened V by 6 bases and J by 6 bases, and 15 bases separated the two germline ends. This CDR3 comprises 14 residues. CDR3 DNA: TGTGCCAGCAGAGGGACTGGGGACGTCAATGAGCAGTTCTTC. It yields the protein CASRGTGDVNEQFF.

The chain is built from TRBV5-1 and TRBJ2-3, with a weak D call TRBD2 (5 bases). Germline CDR1 reads SGHRS; CDR2 reads YFSETQ. The V end was cut by 0 bases, the J end by 3 bases, with 8 bases between. The CDR3 is 14 amino acids. In nucleotides, the CDR3 is TGCGCCAGCAGCTTGGGGGAGATAACAGATACGCAGTATTTT. It codes for CASSLGEITDTQYF.

In this sample, this clonotype turned up a few times. The chain joins TRBV5-1 to TRBJ2-5, with 10 bases fitting TRBD1. Germline assignment: CDR1 SGHRS and CDR2 YFSETQ. CDR3 size: 15 residues. V dropped 6 bases and J dropped 2; count of bases not matched to a gene: 7. As DNA, the CDR3 is TGCGCCAGCACCTGGGGACAGGGGTTGCAAGAGACCCAGTACTTC. Translating it yields CASTWGQGLQETQYF.

This clonotype was seen at least ten times. The chain carries TRBV4-2 and TRBJ2-1; the match to TRBD2 covers 7 bases. The germline CDR1 and CDR2 sequences are LGHNA and YNFKEQ. Unmatched junction bases numbered 9, after V lost 0 bases and J lost 4 bases. The length of the CDR3 is 17 residues. The CDR3 loop reads CASSQDFAGVGYNEQFF. In DNA, the CDR3 is TGTGCCAGCAGCCAAGATTTTGCGGGAGTGGGGTACAATGAGCAGTTCTTC.

Many counts were recorded for this clonotype. The rearrangement uses TRBV7-3 and TRBJ2-1, with D tentatively TRBD1 (5 bases). The V gene lost 1 base and the J gene lost 10 bases, with 11 bases spanning the gap. The germline gives CDR1 SGHTA, CDR2 FQGTGA. CDR3 length: 13 residues. DNA of the CDR3: TGTGCCAGCAGCTTAAAGTTGGGGCGGGAGCAGTTCTTC. It is translated as CASSLKLGREQFF.